The 30 T cell receptor beta chains given below trace back to one sample, sequenced in a study of CD8+CD57+ T cells in acquired aplastic anemia. Genomic DNA provided the template from which TCR beta VDJ and CDR3 profiles were obtained. TCRdb re-derived calls from the reads in MiXCR, one entry per CDR3 protein. This table has a few hundred thousand distinct CDR3 sequences, 56% appearing once. Whoever was chosen for sequencing had shown CD8+CD57+ cell expansion by flow cytometry. The sequenced sample consisted of sorted CD4+, CD8+, or CD8+CD57+ T cells (not recorded which) from PBMCs. The receptors shown here come from a human donor with aplastic anemia.

The CDR3: CAISESEGLASDTQYF. The CDR3, as DNA: TGTGCCATCAGTGAGTCGGAGGGACTAGCATCAGATACGCAGTATTTT. This chain uses TRBV10-3 with TRBJ2-3, with 9 bases fitting TRBD2. Trimming at V came to 0 bases and at J to 4 bases, leaving 5 bases not matched to a gene. The CDR3 loop spans 16 amino acids. Germline loops: CDR1 ENHRY, CDR2 SYGVKD.

As to this clonotype: A much larger clone is a single base away; this may be a read error. V gene TRBV20-1 combines with J gene TRBJ2-3, with D perhaps TRBD1 (5 bases). The CDR3 is 11 amino acids. The germline V gene encodes CDR1 DFQATT and CDR2 SNEGSKA (reference sequence). The CDR3 region is CRVGAQDTQYF. In nucleotides, the CDR3 is TGCCGTGTAGGGGCCCAGGATACGCAGTATTTT.

J is TRBJ2-3 and V is TRBV9, with D unclear. Germline values: CDR1 SGDLS, CDR2 YYNGEE. The CDR3 runs 14 residues. The V end lost 0 bases, the J end lost 2 bases, and 7 bases lay between the germline ends. The DNA of the CDR3 is TGTGCCAGCAGCGTAGTCGGGTCCACAGATACGCAGTATTTT. Its protein product is CASSVVGSTDTQYF.

This clonotype has at least ten counts. The genes are TRBV5-8 and TRBJ2-2; D may match TRBD1 or TRBD2 (5 bases each). The ends were cut back, 4 bases at V and 4 bases at J, with 14 bases in the middle. In germline, CDR1 is SGHTS, CDR2 YDEGEE. The CDR3 sequence is 15 residues long. CDR3: CASSPGTRATGELFF. The CDR3 DNA reads as TGTGCCAGCAGCCCGGGGACCCGGGCCACCGGGGAGCTGTTTTTT. Using reference TRBV5-8 and TRBJ2-2 for the parts outside the CDR3, the full variable domain is EAGVTQSPTHLIKTRGQQATLRCSPISGHTSVYWYQQALGLGLQFLLWYDEGEERNRGNFPPRFSGRQFPNYSSELNVNALELEDSALYLCASSPGTRATGELFFGEGSRLTVL.

The chain couples TRBV12-3 or TRBV12-4 to TRBJ1-2; 8 nucleotides line up with TRBD1. This CDR3 region has 15 residues. Trimming removed 5 bases from V and 4 bases from J; junction bases left unmatched: 9. In nucleotides, the CDR3 is TGTGCCAGCAGTCCTAGACAGGGGAGGACCTATGGCTACACCTTC. It codes for CASSPRQGRTYGYTF.

This clonotype showed up many times. The chain recombines TRBV7-8 with TRBJ1-6; a weak D match, TRBD1 (6 bases). The CDR3 contains 14 residues. Trimming cost V 1 base and J 6 bases, with 7 bases left between them. Germline V gives CDR1 SGHVS, CDR2 FQNEAQ. The CDR3 region is CASSLGQVNSPLHF. CDR3 DNA sequence: TGTGCCAGCAGCTTAGGACAGGTTAATTCACCCCTCCACTTT.

The genes are TRBV4-1 and TRBJ1-4; weak D call: TRBD1 (6 bases). V was trimmed by 4 bases and J by 5 bases, leaving 17 bases between them. The CDR3 loop spans 16 amino acids. Germline-derived CDR1 and CDR2 are MGHRA and YSYEKL. The CDR3 loop is CASSRTGAPRNEKLFF. The CDR3 nucleotides read TGCGCCAGCAGCCGAACGGGGGCGCCGAGGAATGAAAAACTGTTTTTT.

The chain uses TRBV5-1 and TRBJ2-2, with D unclear. CDR1 is SGHRS and CDR2 is YFSETQ in the germline V gene. The CDR3 has 14 amino acids. V lost 0 bases and J lost 5, with 8 bases in between. CDR3 loop: CASSLEGSTGELFF. The CDR3 DNA reads TGCGCCAGCAGCTTGGAAGGGTCGACCGGGGAGCTGTTTTTT.

V and J are TRBV7-9 and TRBJ2-7, with unresolved D. CDR1 and CDR2 from the germline V gene are SEHNR and FQNEAQ (reference sequence). Deletions cut 6 bases from V and 1 base from J, with 13 bases between. The CDR3 contains 14 residues. The CDR3: CASSDYRQSYEQYF. The CDR3 nucleotides are TGTGCCAGCAGTGATTATAGGCAGTCCTACGAGCAGTACTTC.

This clonotype turned up a few times. This sequence joins TRBV9 and TRBJ1-2, with unresolved D. V was pared by 4 bases and J by 4 bases, with 14 bases between. The CDR3 consists of 14 residues. The germline gives CDR1 SGDLS, CDR2 YYNGEE. The CDR3 DNA is TGTGCCAGCAGCTTAGAGGCAGGACCCTATGGCTACACCTTC. This codes for CASSLEAGPYGYTF.

In regard to this clonotype: A much bigger clone sits one base away, suggesting this may be a read error. This chain connects TRBV3-1 to TRBJ1-1, with a weak D call TRBD1 (6 bases). This CDR3 contains 15 residues. Germline CDR1 and CDR2: LGHDT and YNNKEL (reference sequence). The DNA for the CDR3 is TGTGCCGGCAGCCGAACAGGGAGGGTGAACACTGAAGCTTTCTTT. Translated, it gives CAGSRTGRVNTEAFF.

The genes are TRBV10-3 and TRBJ1-1, with 9 nucleotides matching TRBD1. The CDR3 runs 14 residues. Germline lookup yields CDR1 ENHRY and CDR2 SYGVKD. V was pared by 11 bases and J by 0 bases, with 7 bases of the junction left unmatched. CDR3 coding DNA: TGTGCCGTCTGGACAGGGGACTTGAACACTGAAGCTTTCTTT. Translated: CAVWTGDLNTEAFF.

The V gene is TRBV7-2, the J gene TRBJ1-1, with no clear D. Germline loops: CDR1 SGHTA, CDR2 FQGNSA. V lost 5 bases to trimming and J lost 4 bases, with 20 bases between them. The CDR3 loop spans 16 amino acids. CDR3 sequence: CASSQDQASGLTEAFF. Written as DNA, the CDR3 is TGTGCCAGCAGCCAAGATCAGGCGTCAGGACTCACTGAAGCTTTCTTT. Filled out from reference TRBV7-2 and TRBJ1-1, the complete variable domain reads GAGVSQSPSNKVTEKGKDVELRCDPISGHTALYWYRQSLGQGLEFLIYFQGNSAPDKSGLPSDRFSAERTGGSVSTLTIQRTQQEDSAVYLCASSQDQASGLTEAFFGQGTRLTVV.

This rearrangement joins TRBV9 to TRBJ1-6; 7 bases line up with TRBD1. J lost 9 bases, V lost 0 bases, and 3 bases had no gene match. Germline V CDR1 and CDR2: SGDLS, YYNGEE. The CDR3 extends over 14 amino acids. CDR3 bases: TGTGCCAGCAGCGTAGGAGGGGGCCGTTCACCCCTCCACTTT. Protein product: CASSVGGGRSPLHF.

As for this clonotype: The junction departs from germline at one end; a sequencing error may be responsible. This rearrangement joins TRBV25-1 to TRBJ1-1; 7 bases are a match to TRBD1. The germline CDR1 and CDR2 sequences are MGHDK and SYGVNS. The CDR3 length is 16 residues. For the CDR3, the DNA is TGTGCCATCAGTGAGTCGACGAGGAGGGGGCCGGGTGAAGCTTTCTTT. Protein: CAISESTRRGPGEAFF.

For this clonotype: One end of the junction varies from germline; a read error may be responsible. The V and J genes are TRBV10-1 and TRBJ2-7; D possibly corresponds to TRBD1 (6 bases). This CDR3 region has 13 residues. Germline assignment: CDR1 WNHNN and CDR2 SYGVQD (reference sequence). The CDR3 coding sequence is TGTGCCATCAGTGAGTCAATGAGGGGGGAGCAGTACTTC. It encodes CAISESMRGEQYF.

There are many counts of this clonotype. The chain carries TRBV3-1 and TRBJ1-1; 9 positions agree with TRBD1. The CDR3 spans 14 residues. Looked up from germline, CDR1 is LGHDT and CDR2 is YNNKEL (reference sequence). V lost 8 bases, J lost 5 bases, and 9 bases stayed unmatched. DNA of the CDR3: TGTGCCAGCTCCCGCGGGACAGGGATTACTGAAGCTTTCTTT. Amino acid sequence: CASSRGTGITEAFF. Variable domain in full (rest from reference TRBV3-1 and TRBJ1-1): DTAVSQTPKYLVTQMGNDKSIKCEQNLGHDTMYWYKQDSKKFLKIMFSYNNKELIINETVPNRFSPKSPDKAHLNLHINSLELGDSAVYFCASSRGTGITEAFFGQGTRLTVV.

The chain employs TRBV9 and TRBJ2-7, with a possible D match to TRBD1 (6 bases). The germline V gene encodes CDR1 SGDLS and CDR2 YYNGEE. V was clipped by 0 bases and J by 3 bases, with 10 bases between them. This CDR3 comprises 14 residues. CDR3 nucleotides: TGTGCCAGCAGCGTAGGGGACACACTCTACGAGCAGTACTTC. Translated: CASSVGDTLYEQYF.

This clonotype has more than one count but fewer than ten. This rearrangement joins TRBV2 to TRBJ2-1, with a tentative D call TRBD1 (5 bases). CDR1 is SNHLY, CDR2 FYNNEI, per germline. Trimming stripped 5 bases from V and 0 bases from J, with 8 bases between. This CDR3 region has 14 residues. The CDR3, as DNA: TGTGCCAGCAGTCGACAGTCCTCCTACAATGAGCAGTTCTTC. Translated, it gives CASSRQSSYNEQFF.

The chain uses TRBV19 and TRBJ2-3; 9 bases fit TRBD2. The CDR3 extends over 16 amino acids. The germline CDR1 and CDR2 sequences are LNHDA and SQIVND (reference sequence). Unmatched junction bases numbered 15, after V lost 8 bases and J lost 6 bases. CDR3 bases: TGTGCCAGTGGAGACCGCGGGGGGGCAATTTGGGATACGCAGTATTTT. It encodes CASGDRGGAIWDTQYF.

This clonotype was found a few times. V is TRBV9 and J is TRBJ2-5, with 7 bases aligning to TRBD2. CDR1 and CDR2 (germline): SGDLS, YYNGEE. V dropped 3 bases and J dropped 1; count of bases not matched to a gene: 3. This CDR3 is built from 14 residues. The chain's CDR3 is CASSAGLTQETQYF. DNA of the CDR3: TGTGCCAGCAGCGCGGGACTAACCCAAGAGACCCAGTACTTC.

Points on this clonotype: Since the CDR3 does not end with the conserved phenylalanine or tryptophan, this likely comes from a read error. The chain joins TRBV29-1 to TRBJ2-5; no clear D gene. This CDR3 contains 12 residues. Between the trimmed V and J ends, which lost 4 bases and 5 bases, there was a span of 11 bases. Germline CDR1 SQVTM, CDR2 ANQGSEA. The CDR3 protein is CSVVGVEETQYL. The CDR3 DNA reads TGCAGCGTTGTTGGGGTAGAGGAGACCCAGTACCTC.

The CDR3 is CSARPGKETQYF. DNA of the CDR3: TGCAGTGCTAGACCAGGGAAAGAGACCCAGTACTTC. This rearrangement joins TRBV20-1 to TRBJ2-5, with TRBD1 as a possible D gene (5 bases). The CDR3 totals 12 residues. Germline CDR1 reads DFQATT; CDR2 reads SNEGSKA (reference sequence). V lost 2 bases to trimming and J lost 3 bases, with 7 bases between them.

This clonotype was picked up many times. The V gene is TRBV4-1, the J gene TRBJ1-6; tentatively, D is TRBD1 (6 bases). The V gene lost 3 bases and the J gene lost 8 bases, with 17 bases spanning the gap. The CDR3 totals 16 residues. Germline CDR1 and CDR2: MGHRA and YSYEKL. As DNA, the CDR3 is TGCGCCAGCAGCCACGAGGACAGCGCGTATTATTCACCCCTCCACTTT. Residues: CASSHEDSAYYSPLHF.

The rearrangement uses TRBV5-4 and TRBJ2-2; 11 nucleotides align to TRBD2. Germline V lookup: CDR1 SGHNT, CDR2 YYREEE (reference sequence). The CDR3 sequence is 14 residues long. Trimming took 4 bases from V and 8 from J; bases not matched to a gene: 4. This chain's CDR3 is CASSLRLAGGELFF. DNA for the CDR3: TGTGCCAGCAGCCTACGACTAGCGGGAGGGGAGCTGTTTTTT.

V is TRBV2 and J is TRBJ2-4, with a tentative D call TRBD2 (6 bases). The length of the CDR3 is 12 residues. CDR1 is SNHLY and CDR2 is FYNNEI in the germline V gene. V dropped 8 bases and J dropped 13 bases, with 18 bases sitting between them. CDR3 in DNA: TGTGCCAGCGGCTCGGGACTTAACACCCAGTACTTC. It is translated as CASGSGLNTQYF.

This clonotype occurred a few times. CDR3 DNA: TGCGCCAGCAGCTTTGGACAGGGCACCGGGGAGCTGTTTTTT. It encodes CASSFGQGTGELFF. V gene TRBV4-3 combines with J gene TRBJ2-2; 8 bases map to TRBD1. The J segment lost 4 bases and the V segment lost 5 bases, leaving 3 bases of the junction unmatched. Germline CDR1 and CDR2: LGHNA and YSLEER. The CDR3 contains 14 residues.

This clonotype came up a few times. The chain has TRBV20-1 and TRBJ1-5; 8 bases match TRBD1. Per germline, CDR1 DFQATT and CDR2 SNEGSKA (reference sequence). CDR3 size: 17 residues. Trimming at V came to 3 bases and at J to 1 base, leaving 11 bases not matched to a gene. The DNA for the CDR3 is TGCAGTGCTAGTCTGGGACAGGAGGCCCGCAGCAATCAGCCCCAGCATTTT. This sequence encodes CSASLGQEARSNQPQHF.

The rearrangement links TRBV20-1 to TRBJ1-4; 7 bases align to TRBD1. V dropped 2 bases and J dropped 5; count of bases not matched to a gene: 8. In germline, CDR1 is DFQATT, CDR2 SNEGSKA (reference sequence). The CDR3 contains 15 residues. The CDR3 spells CSARRPGQMNEKLFF. For the CDR3, the DNA is TGCAGTGCTAGAAGACCGGGACAGATGAATGAAAAACTGTTTTTT.

This clonotype was seen many times. This rearrangement joins TRBV5-1 to TRBJ2-2, with D maybe TRBD1 (5 bases). V lost 0 bases, J lost 5 bases, and 11 bases lay in between. The CDR3 runs 15 residues. The germline V gene has CDR1 SGHRS and CDR2 YFSETQ. In nucleotides, the CDR3 is TGCGCCAGCAGCTTGGATGGGGCGACGACCGGGGAGCTGTTTTTT. Encoded protein: CASSLDGATTGELFF.